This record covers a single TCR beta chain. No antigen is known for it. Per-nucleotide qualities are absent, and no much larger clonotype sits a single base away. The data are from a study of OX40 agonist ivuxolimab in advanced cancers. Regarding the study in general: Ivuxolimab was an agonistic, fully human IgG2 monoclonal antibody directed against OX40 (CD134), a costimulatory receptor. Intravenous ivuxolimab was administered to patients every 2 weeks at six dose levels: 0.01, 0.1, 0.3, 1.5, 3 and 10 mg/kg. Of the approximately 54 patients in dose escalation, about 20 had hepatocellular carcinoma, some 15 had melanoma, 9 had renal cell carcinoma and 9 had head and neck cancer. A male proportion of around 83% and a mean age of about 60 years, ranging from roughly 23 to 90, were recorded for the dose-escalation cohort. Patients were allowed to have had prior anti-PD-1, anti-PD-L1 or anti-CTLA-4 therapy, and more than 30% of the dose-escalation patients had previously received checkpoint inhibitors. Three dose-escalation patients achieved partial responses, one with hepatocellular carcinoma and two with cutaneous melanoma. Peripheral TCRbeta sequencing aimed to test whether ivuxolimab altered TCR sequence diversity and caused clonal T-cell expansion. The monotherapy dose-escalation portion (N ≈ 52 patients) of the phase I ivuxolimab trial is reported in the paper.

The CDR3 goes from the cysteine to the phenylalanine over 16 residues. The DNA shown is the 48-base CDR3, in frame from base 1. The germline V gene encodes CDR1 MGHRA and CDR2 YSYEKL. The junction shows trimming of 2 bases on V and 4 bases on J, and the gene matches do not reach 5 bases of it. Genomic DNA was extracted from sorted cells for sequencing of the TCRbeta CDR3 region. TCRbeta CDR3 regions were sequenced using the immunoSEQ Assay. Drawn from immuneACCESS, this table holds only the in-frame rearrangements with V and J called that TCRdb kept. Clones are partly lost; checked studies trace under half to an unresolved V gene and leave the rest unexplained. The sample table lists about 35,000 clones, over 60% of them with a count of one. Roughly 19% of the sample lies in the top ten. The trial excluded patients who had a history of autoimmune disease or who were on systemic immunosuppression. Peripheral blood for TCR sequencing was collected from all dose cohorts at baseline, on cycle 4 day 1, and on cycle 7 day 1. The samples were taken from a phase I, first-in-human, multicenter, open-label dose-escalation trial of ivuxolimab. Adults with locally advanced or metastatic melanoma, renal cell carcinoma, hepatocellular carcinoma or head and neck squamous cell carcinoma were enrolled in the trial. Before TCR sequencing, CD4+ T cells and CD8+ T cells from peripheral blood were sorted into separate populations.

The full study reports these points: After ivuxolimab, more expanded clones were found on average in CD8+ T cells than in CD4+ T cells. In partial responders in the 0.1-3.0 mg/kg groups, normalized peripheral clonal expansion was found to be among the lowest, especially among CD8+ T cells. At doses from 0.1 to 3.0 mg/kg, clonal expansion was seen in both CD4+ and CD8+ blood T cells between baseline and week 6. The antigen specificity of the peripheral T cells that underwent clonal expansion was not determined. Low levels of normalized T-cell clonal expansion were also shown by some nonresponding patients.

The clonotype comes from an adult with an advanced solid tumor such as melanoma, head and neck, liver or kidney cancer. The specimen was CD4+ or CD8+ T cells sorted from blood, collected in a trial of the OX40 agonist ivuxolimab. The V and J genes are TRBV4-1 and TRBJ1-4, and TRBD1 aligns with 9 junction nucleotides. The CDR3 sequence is CASSQSGTGLNEKLFF. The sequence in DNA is TGCGCCAGCAGCCAATCCGGGACAGGGCTTAATGAAAAACTGTTTTTT.